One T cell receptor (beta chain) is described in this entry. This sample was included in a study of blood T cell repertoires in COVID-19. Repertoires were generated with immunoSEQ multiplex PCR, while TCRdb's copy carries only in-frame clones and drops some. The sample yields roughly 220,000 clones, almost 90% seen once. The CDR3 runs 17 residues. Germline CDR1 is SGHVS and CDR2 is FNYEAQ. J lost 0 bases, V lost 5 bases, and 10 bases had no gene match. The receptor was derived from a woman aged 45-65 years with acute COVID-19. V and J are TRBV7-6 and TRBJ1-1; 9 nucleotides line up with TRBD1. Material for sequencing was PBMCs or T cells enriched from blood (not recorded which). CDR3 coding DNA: TGTGCCAGCAGCCGAGTCCCGGGACAGGGAATGAACACTGAAGCTTTCTTT. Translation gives CASSRVPGQGMNTEAFF.